Sequencing of this TCR beta chain was carried out in a study of human T cells and chemical hapten exposure. Study at large: There were per-sample TCR yield variations, arising mainly from small pooled library volume differences.

Overall study results and limits: It was expanded TCRs that formed significantly more large CDR3 similarity clusters than controls did. Alopecia was present in the donors, so their immune response may differ from healthy people's.

The time point was: patch test 3, about 24 weeks after DPC sensitization. This sample's treatment: therapeutic diphenylcyclopropenone sensitization with weekly scalp DPC. The CDR3 is made up of 14 amino acids. Germline V gene sequence: CDR1 SGDLS, CDR2 YYNGEE. Losses at the gene ends were 3 bases for V and 6 bases for J; bases not matched to a gene: 6. In regard to this clonotype: Antigen specificity is unknown.

The library attached unique molecular identifiers to individual cDNA molecules. TCRdb used MiXCR to reprocess the RACE reads, holding one entry per CDR3 protein. The sample lists about 160,000 distinct CDR3 sequences; roughly 26% were seen once. V gene TRBV9 combines with J gene TRBJ2-5; 9 positions match TRBD1. The sequence came from a woman between 18 and 29 years old with alopecia areata. Some clones in this sample may be carry-over from other donors' samples. The sample consisted of whole blood, taken in connection with sensitization to the hapten diphenylcyclopropenone (DPC). Here the CDR3 DNA reads TGTGCCAGCAGCGCGGGGACAGGGCTCCAGACCCAGTACTTC. It is translated as CASSAGTGLQTQYF.